This TCR beta chain was identified in a study of shared clonotypes between healthy human individuals. Study-wide points: Sharing across four donors was highest in naive CD4 (around 5%) and lowest in memory CD8 (about 0.4%).

This clone appeared once. Its specificity is unknown. This table comes from immunoSEQ multiplex PCR, and its TCRdb copy is limited to in-frame clones, with some not included. Here the sample spans 2 million to 2.5 million clones, approximately 95% being singletons. CDR3 length: 18 amino acids. Germline V CDR1 and CDR2: SGHRS, YFSETQ. Between the trimmed V and J ends, which lost 3 bases and 4 bases, there was a span of 20 bases. Sequencing was done on a sample of naive CD4+ T cells from PBMCs. This sample's subset: CD45RA+ positively selected. The receptor's source is a man younger than 35 in good health. Some clones in this sample may be carry-over from other donors' samples. The gene calls are TRBV5-1 and TRBJ2-6; D possibly corresponds to TRBD1 (6 bases). Here the CDR3 reads CASSYGQILLGGANVLTF. DNA of the CDR3: TGCGCCAGCAGCTACGGACAGATCCTTCTAGGGGGGGCCAACGTCCTGACTTTC.